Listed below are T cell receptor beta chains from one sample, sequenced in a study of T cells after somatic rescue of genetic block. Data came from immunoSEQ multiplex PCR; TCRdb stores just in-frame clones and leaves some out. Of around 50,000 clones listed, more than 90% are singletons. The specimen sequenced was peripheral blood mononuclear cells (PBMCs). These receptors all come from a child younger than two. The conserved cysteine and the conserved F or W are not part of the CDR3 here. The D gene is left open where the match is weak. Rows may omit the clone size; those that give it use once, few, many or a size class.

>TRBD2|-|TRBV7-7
ASSLGLAGGQETQY
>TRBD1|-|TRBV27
ASSLHTGGYEQY
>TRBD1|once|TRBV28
ASSSTGTGGGEQY
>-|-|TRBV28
ASSLGIGPTDTQY
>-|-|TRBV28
ASRTPPTDTQY
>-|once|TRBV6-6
ASSYAGGSYGYT
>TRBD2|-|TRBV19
ASSPSAGLAVGSYNEQF
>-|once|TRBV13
ASSHNTEAF
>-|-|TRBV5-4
ASSLSGNEQF
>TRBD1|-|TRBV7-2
ASSVGQGGNEQF
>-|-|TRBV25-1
ASSESQGQNTEAF
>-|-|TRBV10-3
AIQPGPASHEQY
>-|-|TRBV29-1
SAQGSPRGTDTQY
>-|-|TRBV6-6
ASSYAANYGYT
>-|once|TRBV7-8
ASSLGGAKNIQY
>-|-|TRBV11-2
ASTTGNGNTIY
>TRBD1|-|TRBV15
ATSRDRGGYEQY
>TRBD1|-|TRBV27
ASSRDRPNEKLF
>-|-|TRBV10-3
ATQITGRHTEAF
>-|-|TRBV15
ATSRERRRPHNEQF
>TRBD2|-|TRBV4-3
ASSLRTSGPQETQY
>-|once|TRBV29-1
SVRGGNGAKNIQY
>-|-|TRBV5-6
ASSLRGLNYGYT
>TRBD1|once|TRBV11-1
ASSLAMGTGKYEQY
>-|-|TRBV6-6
ASSSRPYEQY
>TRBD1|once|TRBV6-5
ASSYGDRGHTEAF
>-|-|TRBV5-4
ASSLAVGLDYEQY
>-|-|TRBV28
ASSPTVFSYEQY
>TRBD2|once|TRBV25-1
ASSELGPGREQF
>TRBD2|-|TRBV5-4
ASSLGLAVQEQY
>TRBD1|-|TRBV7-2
ASSSETGPGNTIY
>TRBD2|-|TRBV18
ASSLGTSGSVDEQY
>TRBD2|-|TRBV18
ASSPRLAGHNEQF
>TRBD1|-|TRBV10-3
AIRPGTENTGELF
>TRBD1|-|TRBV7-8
ASNKDRGYQETQY
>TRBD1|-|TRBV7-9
ASRTGAKNIQY
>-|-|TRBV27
ASSRQGPYNEQF
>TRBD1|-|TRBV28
ASRLSGQGAQY
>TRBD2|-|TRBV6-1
ASTVGLAGGYEQY
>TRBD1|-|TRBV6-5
ASSRTGGSYEQY
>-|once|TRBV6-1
ASKDWQETQY
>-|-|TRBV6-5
ASSYSRLDGDTEAF
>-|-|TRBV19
ASSIGDQETQY
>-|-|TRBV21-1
ASSKDGTDTGELF
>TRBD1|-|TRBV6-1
ASSEGQGAYGYT